Below, 25 T cell receptor beta chains from the same sample are listed, as sequenced in a study of blood T cells in healthy people across ages. With a J-beta primer mix and a sample-barcoded 5' primer, a second PCR ran about 6 to 11 cycles. Each CDR3 protein gets one entry after TCRdb re-called the 5' RACE reads with MiXCR. This sample has around 600,000 distinct CDR3 sequences, with around 48% found just once. Material: blood. The receptors shown here come from an elderly man in good health.

This chain uses TRBV20-1 with TRBJ2-5; D could derive from TRBD1 or TRBD2 (5 bases each). Between the trimmed V and J ends, which lost 5 bases and 0 bases, there was a span of 19 bases. This CDR3 is built from 16 residues. CDR1 DFQATT and CDR2 SNEGSKA come from the germline V gene (reference sequence). CDR3 DNA sequence: TGCAGTGCTCGCTCGTTCCTCGGGGCGTACCAAGAGACCCAGTACTTC. As protein: CSARSFLGAYQETQYF.

In its sample, this clonotype was seen once. The genes are TRBV7-2 and TRBJ1-6, with 9 bases matching TRBD1. V shed 5 bases, J shed 0 bases, and the junction held 8 bases outside the gene matches. The length of the CDR3 is 18 residues. The germline CDR1 and CDR2 sequences are SGHTA and FQGNSA. DNA of the CDR3: TGTGCCAGCAGCGGGACAGGGTTACTTAGCTCCTATAATTCACCCCTCCACTTT. Translated: CASSGTGLLSSYNSPLHF.

V gene TRBV28 combines with J gene TRBJ2-7; unclear D gene. Germline values: CDR1 MDHEN, CDR2 SYDVKM. V was shortened by 8 bases and J by 5 bases, with 10 bases between the two germline ends. The CDR3 contains 11 residues. CDR3 loop: CASQTSNEQYF. The CDR3 DNA is TGTGCCAGCCAGACGAGTAACGAGCAGTACTTC.

This chain joins TRBV5-1 and TRBJ2-1; 11 bases match TRBD2. The CDR3 loop spans 18 amino acids. J was trimmed by 2 bases and V by 4 bases; bases with no gene match: 11. Germline lookup yields CDR1 SGHRS and CDR2 YFSETQ. This CDR3 is CASSHPGRLAGPYNEQFF. In DNA form, the CDR3 reads TGCGCCAGCAGCCACCCAGGCAGACTAGCGGGACCCTACAATGAGCAGTTCTTC.

A few counts support this clonotype. The rearrangement uses TRBV9 and TRBJ2-5; 8 bases align to TRBD1. The length of the CDR3 is 15 residues. V was clipped by 0 bases and J by 5 bases; unmatched bases: 6. Per the germline V gene, CDR1 is SGDLS and CDR2 is YYNGEE. CDR3 loop: CASSVGTGSFETQYF. Here the CDR3 DNA reads TGTGCCAGCAGCGTAGGGACAGGGTCCTTCGAGACCCAGTACTTC.

The chain has TRBV20-1 and TRBJ2-7, with D perhaps matching TRBD2 (5 bases). Deletions cut 3 bases from V and 7 bases from J, with 19 bases between. CDR1 DFQATT and CDR2 SNEGSKA come from the germline V gene (reference sequence). The CDR3 sequence is 14 residues long. CDR3 residues: CSASGLSVEGEQYF. The CDR3 nucleotides read TGCAGTGCTAGCGGTCTTTCGGTTGAGGGTGAGCAGTACTTC.

This clonotype was recorded at least ten times. This chain connects TRBV5-1 to TRBJ2-7, with 7 bases fitting TRBD1. CDR3 length: 14 residues. J was trimmed by 2 bases and V by 4 bases; bases with no gene match: 6. Looked up from germline, CDR1 is SGHRS and CDR2 is YFSETQ. CDR3 nucleotides: TGCGCCAGCAGCCCCCGGGACAGCACCTACGAGCAGTACTTC. Protein product: CASSPRDSTYEQYF.

This clonotype was counted once. V usage is TRBV20-1 and J usage is TRBJ1-2; D possibly corresponds to TRBD1 (5 bases). This CDR3 contains 13 residues. Germline CDR1 reads DFQATT; CDR2 reads SNEGSKA (reference sequence). V was trimmed by 6 bases and J by 2 bases, leaving 13 bases between them. The CDR3, as DNA: TGCAGTGCGCCGGGACGGATAAACTATGGCTACACCTTC. Translation gives CSAPGRINYGYTF.

The chain has TRBV14 and TRBJ1-1; D ambiguous. Looked up from germline, CDR1 is SGHDN and CDR2 is FVKESK. CDR3 length: 15 residues. V lost 2 bases and J lost 0, with 10 bases in between. The DNA for the CDR3 is TGTGCCAGCAGCCAATGGCGAGGGCTGAACACTGAAGCTTTCTTT. Translating it yields CASSQWRGLNTEAFF.

The chain carries TRBV7-6 and TRBJ2-3; 7 bases are shared with TRBD2. The CDR3 length is 12 residues. With V trimmed by 4 bases and J by 9 bases, 4 bases remained unmatched. Germline CDR1 SGHVS, CDR2 FNYEAQ. The CDR3 region is CASSSYGGTQYF. CDR3 DNA sequence: TGTGCCAGCAGCTCCTACGGGGGGACGCAGTATTTT.

This clonotype was counted a few times. The chain combines TRBV6-6 with TRBJ2-1, with 12 nucleotides matching TRBD2. Germline V gene sequence: CDR1 MNHNY, CDR2 SVGAGI (reference sequence). The CDR3 extends over 14 amino acids. Trimming removed 2 bases from V and 8 bases from J; junction bases left unmatched: 1. The CDR3 sequence is CASSYLAGGDEQFF. The CDR3 region has the DNA TGTGCCAGCAGTTACCTAGCGGGAGGGGATGAGCAGTTCTTC.

The chain is built from TRBV10-3 and TRBJ2-3; 12 bases line up with TRBD2. This CDR3 spans 17 amino acids. The J segment lost 1 base and the V segment lost 4 bases, leaving 6 bases of the junction unmatched. CDR1 and CDR2 from the germline V gene are ENHRY and SYGVKD. The CDR3 spells CAISGLAGGRGTDTQYF. The CDR3 region has the DNA TGTGCCATCAGTGGCCTAGCGGGAGGGCGTGGCACAGATACGCAGTATTTT.

The chain links TRBV4-2 to TRBJ2-1, with TRBD2 matching 10 bases. CDR1 LGHNA and CDR2 YNFKEQ come from the germline V gene. This CDR3 contains 17 residues. V dropped 0 bases and J dropped 8; count of bases not matched to a gene: 10. The CDR3, as DNA: TGTGCCAGCAGCCAAGAAGGGAGGTCTAGCGGGAGCGATGAGCAGTTCTTC. Amino acids: CASSQEGRSSGSDEQFF.

The V and J genes are TRBV7-9 and TRBJ2-2; TRBD1 aligns across 9 bases. In germline, CDR1 is SEHNR, CDR2 FQNEAQ (reference sequence). With 5 bases clipped from V and 3 bases from J, the junction kept 4 bases outside the gene matches. This CDR3 contains 15 residues. The CDR3: CASSPGTGYTGELFF. The CDR3 DNA reads as TGTGCCAGCAGCCCCGGGACAGGGTACACCGGGGAGCTGTTTTTT.

Note on this clonotype: The junction does not match germline at one end; this may be a read error. The chain carries TRBV7-9 and TRBJ1-5; 7 bases match TRBD1. Per the germline V gene, CDR1 is SEHNR and CDR2 is FQNEAQ (reference sequence). The CDR3 loop spans 13 amino acids. The CDR3 coding sequence is TGTGCCAGCAGCCGACAGGGCAATGAGCCCCAGCATTTT. It translates to CASSRQGNEPQHF.

The rearrangement joins TRBV7-2 to TRBJ1-1; D is uncertain. This CDR3 region has 13 residues. V lost 5 bases to trimming and J lost 0 bases, with 7 bases between them. CDR1 and CDR2 (germline): SGHTA, FQGNSA. Here the CDR3 DNA reads TGTGCCAGCAGCGGACGGTTGAACACTGAAGCTTTCTTT. This translates into CASSGRLNTEAFF.

The chain uses TRBV6-4 and TRBJ2-1; D not certain. This CDR3 has 15 amino acids. CDR1 and CDR2 from the germline V gene are MRHNA and SNTAGT. With 3 bases removed from V and 0 bases from J, the gap between germline ends came to 9 bases. The CDR3 protein is CASSEGWNSYNEQFF. For the CDR3, the DNA is TGTGCCAGCAGTGAGGGCTGGAACTCCTACAATGAGCAGTTCTTC.

This clonotype was picked up a small number of times. This chain uses TRBV7-2 with TRBJ2-7; D unresolved. Germline CDR1 and CDR2: SGHTA and FQGNSA. V was trimmed by 1 base and J by 0 bases, leaving 16 bases between them. CDR3 length equals 17 residues. The CDR3 DNA is TGTGCCAGCAGCTTAGTTGAGTCCAGGATTTACTCCTACGAGCAGTACTTC. This sequence encodes CASSLVESRIYSYEQYF.

CDR3 nucleotides: TGTGCCAGCAGCTTAGGTCCAGGGTCTAATTCACCCCTCCACTTT. Amino acid sequence: CASSLGPGSNSPLHF. The chain combines TRBV7-3 with TRBJ1-6, with a possible D match to TRBD1 (5 bases). V lost 2 bases and J lost 6, with 11 bases in between. CDR3 length: 15 amino acids. Germline loops: CDR1 SGHTA, CDR2 FQGTGA.

This clonotype occurred a few times. Written as DNA, the CDR3 is TGTGCCAGCAGTTCCTACTCCGGATCCTCCGATACGCAGTATTTT. Translation: CASSSYSGSSDTQYF. The chain couples TRBV27 to TRBJ2-3; D unresolved. CDR1 and CDR2 (germline): MNHEY, SMNVEV (reference sequence). Trimming removed 4 bases from V and 6 bases from J, with 17 bases in between. This CDR3 contains 15 residues.

The chain joins TRBV9 to TRBJ2-1; no clear D. This CDR3 is 16 amino acids long. The V gene lost 3 bases and the J gene lost 4 bases, with 17 bases spanning the gap. The germline CDR1 and CDR2 sequences are SGDLS and YYNGEE. The CDR3 DNA is TGTGCCAGCAGCGCCCGCCTGGCCGCCGGTTACAATGAGCAGTTCTTC. The encoded protein is CASSARLAAGYNEQFF.

The chain couples TRBV6-2 or TRBV6-3 to TRBJ1-5, with 8 bases fitting TRBD1. Germline loops: CDR1 MNHEY, CDR2 SVGEGT. CDR3 size: 17 residues. V was pared by 5 bases and J by 4 bases, with 13 bases of the junction left unmatched. CDR3 nucleotide sequence: TGTGCCAGCAGTCCAATAGCCCGGACAGGGAAAAATCAGCCCCAGCATTTT. Its protein product is CASSPIARTGKNQPQHF.

This clonotype was detected once. The rearrangement joins TRBV20-1 to TRBJ2-7, with 12 nucleotides matching TRBD2. Germline CDR1 and CDR2: DFQATT and SNEGSKA (reference sequence). This CDR3 has 15 amino acids. With V trimmed by 1 base and J by 3 bases, 4 bases remained unmatched. The chain's CDR3 is CSARGLAGAIYEQYF. CDR3 DNA: TGCAGTGCTAGAGGACTAGCGGGGGCCATCTACGAGCAGTACTTC.

The chain has TRBV7-2 and TRBJ2-5; the match to TRBD1 covers 8 bases. The trim removed 5 bases at V and 8 bases at J, leaving 13 bases unmatched. CDR1 SGHTA and CDR2 FQGNSA come from the germline V gene. The length of the CDR3 is 15 residues. The CDR3 DNA reads as TGTGCCAGCAGCGCGGACAGGGCCCCACGAGGAACCCAGTACTTC. This gives the protein CASSADRAPRGTQYF.

Points on this clonotype: A read error may be the cause here, since a much bigger clone is one base away. V usage is TRBV6-5 and J usage is TRBJ2-7; 10 nucleotides agree with TRBD2. V lost 0 bases to trimming and J lost 7 bases; unmatched junction nucleotides: 15. CDR1 and CDR2 (germline): MNHEY, SVGAGI. CDR3 length: 18 residues. CDR3 bases: TGTGCCAGCAGTTACTCGCCTCCTAGCGGGAGTATTTACAATGAGCAGTACTTC. This codes for CASSYSPPSGSIYNEQYF.